Listed here are 9 T cell receptor beta chains from one sample, sequenced in a study of PD-1 blockade in classical Hodgkin lymphoma. Relapse after autologous stem cell transplantation occurred in every patient, and brentuximab vedotin exposure varied. Here immunoSEQ multiplex PCR was the method, and the copy in TCRdb shows in-frame clones only, minus some. Of around 31,000 clones in the sample, around 71% were seen once. This material consisted of peripheral blood mononuclear cells (PBMCs), taken before the second cycle of nivolumab. Receptors originate from a human donor with classical Hodgkin lymphoma.

The chain links TRBV7-9 to TRBJ2-7; D possibly corresponds to TRBD2 (7 bases). Looked up from germline, CDR1 is SEHNR and CDR2 is FQNEAQ (reference sequence). This CDR3 spans 15 amino acids. Trimming took 4 bases from V and 2 from J, leaving 15 bases between them. CDR3 region: CASSYGRGGTYEQYF. The CDR3 DNA reads as TGTGCCAGCAGCTACGGCCGCGGGGGCACCTACGAGCAGTACTTC.

This clone was seen just once. The chain recombines TRBV5-4 with TRBJ2-7; 7 positions agree with TRBD2. This CDR3 comprises 14 residues. V trimming: 4 bases; J trimming: 2 bases; junction bases outside the gene matches: 6. CDR1 is SGHNT, CDR2 YYREEE, per germline (reference sequence). The CDR3 DNA reads TGTGCCAGCAGCCCAGCGGGATCTACCTACGAGCAGTACTTC. Its protein is CASSPAGSTYEQYF.

The CDR3 DNA follows: TGTGCCTGGAGTTGGACAGGGGCCTCCTACGAGCAGTACTTC. It translates to CAWSWTGASYEQYF. This chain joins TRBV30 and TRBJ2-7; 9 bases align to TRBD1. CDR1 and CDR2 from the germline V gene are GTSNPN and SVGIG (reference sequence). CDR3 size: 14 residues. Trimming cost V 2 bases and J 0 bases; bases outside gene matches: 2.

The V gene is TRBV6-1, the J gene TRBJ1-2; 7 bases are shared with TRBD1. In germline, CDR1 is MNHNS, CDR2 SASEGT. The V gene end was trimmed by 3 bases and the J gene end by 7 bases; junction bases not matched to a gene: 5. This CDR3 has 13 amino acids. CDR3 residues: CASSETGSSGYTF. The CDR3 DNA sequence: TGTGCCAGCAGTGAGACAGGGAGTTCTGGCTACACCTTC.

This chain links TRBV25-1 with TRBJ2-1; 7 bases agree with TRBD1. The CDR3 consists of 14 residues. V dropped 8 bases and J dropped 8; count of bases not matched to a gene: 12. Germline V gives CDR1 MGHDK, CDR2 SYGVNS. CDR3 DNA sequence: TGTGCCAGCCAGGGACAGCTAGAGGGATATGAGCAGTTCTTC. It codes for CASQGQLEGYEQFF.

V usage is TRBV5-1 and J usage is TRBJ1-6; no definite D call. The germline V and J ends were trimmed by 8 bases and 6 bases, with 15 bases remaining between them. The germline gives CDR1 SGHRS, CDR2 YFSETQ. This CDR3 has 14 amino acids. CDR3 DNA sequence: TGCGCCAGTAGGATGAGCGATCGTAATTCACCCCTCCACTTT. Its translation: CASRMSDRNSPLHF.

The V gene is TRBV19, the J gene TRBJ1-5; unclear D gene. Germline V gene lookup returns CDR1 LNHDA and CDR2 SQIVND (reference sequence). CDR3 length: 15 residues. V lost 3 bases and J lost 5, with 14 bases in between. Written as DNA, the CDR3 is TGTGCCAGTAGTATCGCGGGTAAAGGGTATCAGCCCCAGCATTTT. This sequence encodes CASSIAGKGYQPQHF.

Written as DNA, the CDR3 is TGCGCCAGCAGCTTCGGACAGAAGAACGAGCAGTACTTC. It yields the protein CASSFGQKNEQYF. This chain links TRBV5-1 with TRBJ2-7, with a possible D match to TRBD1 (6 bases). The ends were cut back, 2 bases at V and 5 bases at J, with 11 bases in the middle. This CDR3 comprises 13 residues. Germline V gene data show CDR1 as SGHRS and CDR2 as YFSETQ.

This chain uses TRBV4-1 with TRBJ2-3; 8 bases line up with TRBD2. V gave up 4 bases and J gave up 0 bases; unmatched junction bases: 6. This CDR3 comprises 16 residues. Germline V gives CDR1 MGHRA, CDR2 YSYEKL. The CDR3 nucleotides are TGCGCCAGCAGCCTTTTAGCGGGATTTAGCACAGATACGCAGTATTTT. As protein: CASSLLAGFSTDTQYF.